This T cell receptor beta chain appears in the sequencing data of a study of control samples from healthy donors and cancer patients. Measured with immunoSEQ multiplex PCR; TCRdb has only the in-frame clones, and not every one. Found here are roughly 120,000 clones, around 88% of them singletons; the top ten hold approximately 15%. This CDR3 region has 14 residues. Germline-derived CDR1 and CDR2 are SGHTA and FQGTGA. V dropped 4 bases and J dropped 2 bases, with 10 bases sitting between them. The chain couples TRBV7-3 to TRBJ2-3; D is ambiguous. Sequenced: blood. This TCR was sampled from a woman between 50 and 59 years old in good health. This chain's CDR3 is CASSSQASTDTQYF. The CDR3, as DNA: TGTGCCAGCAGCTCCCAGGCCTCCACAGATACGCAGTATTTT.